This T cell receptor beta chain is from a study of blood T cell repertoires in COVID-19. The germline gives CDR1 LNHDA, CDR2 SQIVND (reference sequence). Trimming pared 5 bases from V and 8 bases from J, leaving 24 bases between. The CDR3 is 16 residues long. Libraries were prepared by immunoSEQ multiplex PCR; TCRdb keeps only in-frame clonotypes and omits some of them. The repertoire holds more than 100,000 clones, with 70% to 90% as singletons. The receptor was derived from a woman aged 60-70 years with acute or convalescent COVID-19. Source material: peripheral blood. J is TRBJ1-2 and V is TRBV19; D possibly corresponds to TRBD1 (5 bases). The CDR3 region is CASSLRRDGGSMGYTF. CDR3 coding DNA: TGTGCCAGTAGTTTGCGCCGGGACGGGGGATCTATGGGCTACACCTTC.